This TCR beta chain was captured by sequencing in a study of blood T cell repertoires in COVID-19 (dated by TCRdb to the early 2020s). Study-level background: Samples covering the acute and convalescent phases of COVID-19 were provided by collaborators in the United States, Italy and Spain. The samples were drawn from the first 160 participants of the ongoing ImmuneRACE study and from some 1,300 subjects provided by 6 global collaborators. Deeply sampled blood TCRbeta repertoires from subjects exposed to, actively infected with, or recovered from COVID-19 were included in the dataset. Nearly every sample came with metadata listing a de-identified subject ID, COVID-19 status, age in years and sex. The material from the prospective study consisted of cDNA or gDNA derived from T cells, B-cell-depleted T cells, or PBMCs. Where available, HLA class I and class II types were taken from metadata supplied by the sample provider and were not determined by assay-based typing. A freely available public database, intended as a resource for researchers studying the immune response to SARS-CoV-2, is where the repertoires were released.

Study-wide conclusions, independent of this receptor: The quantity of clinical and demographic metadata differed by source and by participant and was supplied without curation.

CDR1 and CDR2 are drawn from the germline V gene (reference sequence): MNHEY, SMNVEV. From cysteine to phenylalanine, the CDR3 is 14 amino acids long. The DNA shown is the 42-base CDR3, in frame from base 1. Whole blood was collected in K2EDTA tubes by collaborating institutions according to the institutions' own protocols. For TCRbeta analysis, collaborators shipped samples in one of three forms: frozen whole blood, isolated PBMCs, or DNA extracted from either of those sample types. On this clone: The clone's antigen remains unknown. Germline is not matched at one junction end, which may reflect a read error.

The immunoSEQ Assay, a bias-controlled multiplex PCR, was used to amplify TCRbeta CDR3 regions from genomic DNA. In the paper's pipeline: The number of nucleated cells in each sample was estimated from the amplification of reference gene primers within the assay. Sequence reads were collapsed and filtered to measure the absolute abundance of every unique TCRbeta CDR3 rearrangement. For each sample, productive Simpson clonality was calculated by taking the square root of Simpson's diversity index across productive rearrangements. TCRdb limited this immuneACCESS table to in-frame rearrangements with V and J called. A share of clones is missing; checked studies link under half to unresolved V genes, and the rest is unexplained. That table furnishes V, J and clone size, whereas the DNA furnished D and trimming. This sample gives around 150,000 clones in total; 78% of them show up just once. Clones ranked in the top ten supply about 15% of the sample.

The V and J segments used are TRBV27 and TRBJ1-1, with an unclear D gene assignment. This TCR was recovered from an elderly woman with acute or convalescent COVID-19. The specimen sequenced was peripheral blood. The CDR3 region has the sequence CASSFLGVNAEAFF. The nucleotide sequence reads TGTGCCAGCAGTTTCTTAGGAGTGAACGCTGAAGCTTTCTTT.